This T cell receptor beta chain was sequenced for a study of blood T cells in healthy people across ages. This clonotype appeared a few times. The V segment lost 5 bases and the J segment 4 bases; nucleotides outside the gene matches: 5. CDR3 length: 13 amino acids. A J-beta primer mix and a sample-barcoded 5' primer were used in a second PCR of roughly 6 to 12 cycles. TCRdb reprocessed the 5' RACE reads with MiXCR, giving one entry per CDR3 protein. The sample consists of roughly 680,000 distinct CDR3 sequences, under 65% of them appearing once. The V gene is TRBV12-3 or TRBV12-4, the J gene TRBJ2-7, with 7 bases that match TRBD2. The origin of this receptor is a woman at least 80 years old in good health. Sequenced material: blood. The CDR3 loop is CASSQRDPYEQYF. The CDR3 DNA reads TGTGCCAGCAGTCAGCGGGACCCTTACGAGCAGTACTTC.